The entry below describes one T cell receptor (beta chain). Its antigen is still unknown. This record comes from a study of early T cells in non-severe SARS-CoV-2 infection. Turning to the study itself: The input, bulk RNA from unsorted whole blood, was sequenced, and chains were unpaired. Findings and caveats of the study: Private and CD4 specificities were missed by VDJdb matching, which favored anti-spike CD8 responses.

Individual cDNA molecules received unique molecular identifiers. TCRdb reprocessed the 5' RACE reads via MiXCR and lists one record per CDR3 protein. The table lists tens of thousands of distinct CDR3 sequences, 14% to 15% of them singletons. This CDR3 is 12 amino acids long. Looked up from germline, CDR1 is DFQATT and CDR2 is SNEGSKA (reference sequence). V gave up 6 bases and J gave up 4 bases; unmatched junction bases: 4. The chain has TRBV20-1 and TRBJ1-2, with 8 bases that match TRBD1. This clonotype originated in an adult who was a healthcare worker with PCR-confirmed SARS-CoV-2 infection or an uninfected control (not recorded which). Sequencing was performed on whole blood. In DNA, the CDR3 is TGCAGTGCACTTACAGGGGGCTATGGCTACACCTTC. As protein: CSALTGGYGYTF.